The T cell receptor beta chain under discussion was sequenced for a study of Graves' ophthalmopathy and Graves' hyperthyroidism. General observations from the study: The model achieved 70.59% sensitivity and 72% to 85% specificity for ophthalmopathy progression. From stable hyperthyroidism, ophthalmopathy was separated by a 13-signature model with 85% to 90% sensitivity and around 80% specificity.

This clonotype showed up just a few times. What it recognizes is unknown. J gave up 2 bases and V 3 bases, and 4 bases lay outside the gene matches. The CDR3 is made up of 15 amino acids. Germline V lookup: CDR1 SGDLS, CDR2 YYNGEE. Beta-chain TCR CDR3 regions were amplified from RNA transcripts. First-round RT-PCR employed HTBI primers, with a second-round multiplex PCR after it. TCRdb processed the multiplex PCR reads anew with MiXCR; each CDR3 protein has one entry. The data hold about 550,000 distinct CDR3 sequences, with 39% observed a single time. The chain combines TRBV9 with TRBJ2-2; 7 nucleotides line up with TRBD1. The sequencing sample was made of peripheral blood or thyroid tissue (not recorded which). The receptor comes from an adult man with Graves' hyperthyroidism. CDR3 nucleotide sequence: TGTGCCAGCAGCGGCTACAGGGGAAACACCGGGGAGCTGTTTTTT. It encodes CASSGYRGNTGELFF.